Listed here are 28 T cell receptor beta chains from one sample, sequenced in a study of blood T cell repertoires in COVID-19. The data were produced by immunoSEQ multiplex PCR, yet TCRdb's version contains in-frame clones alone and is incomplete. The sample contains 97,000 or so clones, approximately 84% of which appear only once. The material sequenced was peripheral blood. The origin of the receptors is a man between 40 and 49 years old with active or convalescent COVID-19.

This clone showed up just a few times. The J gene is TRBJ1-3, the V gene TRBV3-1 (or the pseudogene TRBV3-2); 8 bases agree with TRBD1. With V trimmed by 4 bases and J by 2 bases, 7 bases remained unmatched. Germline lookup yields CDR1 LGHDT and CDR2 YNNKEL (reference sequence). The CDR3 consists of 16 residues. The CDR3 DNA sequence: TGTGCCAGCAGCCTCCAGGGACAGGACACTGGAAACACCATATATTTT. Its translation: CASSLQGQDTGNTIYF.

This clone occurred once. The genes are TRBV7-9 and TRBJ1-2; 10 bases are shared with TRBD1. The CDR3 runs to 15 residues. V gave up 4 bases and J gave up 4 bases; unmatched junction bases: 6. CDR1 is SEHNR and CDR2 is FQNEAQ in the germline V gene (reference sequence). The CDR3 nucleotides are TGTGCCAGCAGCTACGGACAGGGGGACGGCTATGGCTACACCTTC. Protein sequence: CASSYGQGDGYGYTF.

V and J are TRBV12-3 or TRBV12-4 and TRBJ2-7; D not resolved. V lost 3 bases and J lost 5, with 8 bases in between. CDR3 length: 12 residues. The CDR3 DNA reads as TGTGCCAGCAGTTTTGAGGCCCACGAGCAGTACTTC. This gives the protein CASSFEAHEQYF.

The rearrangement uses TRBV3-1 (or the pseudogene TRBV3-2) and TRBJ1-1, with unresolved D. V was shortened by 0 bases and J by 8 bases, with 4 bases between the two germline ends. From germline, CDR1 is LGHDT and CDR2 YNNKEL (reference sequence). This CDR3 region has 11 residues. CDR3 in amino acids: CASSQDREAFF. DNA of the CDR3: TGTGCCAGCAGCCAAGATCGGGAAGCTTTCTTT.

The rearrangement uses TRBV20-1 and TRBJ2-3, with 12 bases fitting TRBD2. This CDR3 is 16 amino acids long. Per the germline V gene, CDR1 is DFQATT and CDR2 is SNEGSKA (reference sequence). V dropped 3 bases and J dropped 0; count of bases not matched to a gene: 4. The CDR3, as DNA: TGCAGTGCTAGTAGCCTAGCGGGGGGGAGCACAGATACGCAGTATTTT. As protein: CSASSLAGGSTDTQYF.

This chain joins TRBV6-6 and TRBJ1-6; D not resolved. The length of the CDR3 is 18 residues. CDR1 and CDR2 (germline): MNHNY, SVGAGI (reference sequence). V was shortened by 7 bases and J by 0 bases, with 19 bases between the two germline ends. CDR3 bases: TGTGCCAGCAATCGAGCCGGGCCGGGGAGCTCCTATAATTCACCCCTCCACTTT. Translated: CASNRAGPGSSYNSPLHF.

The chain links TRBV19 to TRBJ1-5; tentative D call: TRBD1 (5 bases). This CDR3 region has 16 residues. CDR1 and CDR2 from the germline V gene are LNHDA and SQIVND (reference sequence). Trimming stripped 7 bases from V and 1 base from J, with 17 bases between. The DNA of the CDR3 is TGTGCCAGTAACCCTGCCCAGGGCCAGAGCAATCAGCCCCAGCATTTT. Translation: CASNPAQGQSNQPQHF.

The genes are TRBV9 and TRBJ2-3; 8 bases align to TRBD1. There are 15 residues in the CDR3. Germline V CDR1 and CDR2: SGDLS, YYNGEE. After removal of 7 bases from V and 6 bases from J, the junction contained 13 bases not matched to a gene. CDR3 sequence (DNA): TGTGCCAGCCGACCTATTGGACAGGGTATGGATACGCAGTATTTT. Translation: CASRPIGQGMDTQYF.

CDR3 nucleotide sequence: TGTGCCTGGAGTTTCAGGGCCCCGGGAGGGGGGCAGTACTTC. It yields the protein CAWSFRAPGGGQYF. J is TRBJ2-7 and V is TRBV30, with TRBD2 matching 8 bases. The CDR3 has 14 amino acids. The ends lost 2 bases at V and 9 bases at J; junction bases unmatched: 12. Germline V gene sequence: CDR1 GTSNPN, CDR2 SVGIG (reference sequence).

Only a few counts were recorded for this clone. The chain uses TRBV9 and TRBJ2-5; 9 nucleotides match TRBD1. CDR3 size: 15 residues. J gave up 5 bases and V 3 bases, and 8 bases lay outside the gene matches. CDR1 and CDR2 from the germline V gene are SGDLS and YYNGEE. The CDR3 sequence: CASSAGTGYLETQYF. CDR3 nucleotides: TGTGCCAGCAGCGCCGGGACAGGGTACTTGGAGACCCAGTACTTC. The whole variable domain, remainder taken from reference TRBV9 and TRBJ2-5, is DSGVTQTPKHLITATGQRVTLRCSPRSGDLSVYWYQQSLDQGLQFLIQYYNGEERAKGNILERFSAQQFPDLHSELNLSSLELGDSALYFCASSAGTGYLETQYFGPGTRLLVL.

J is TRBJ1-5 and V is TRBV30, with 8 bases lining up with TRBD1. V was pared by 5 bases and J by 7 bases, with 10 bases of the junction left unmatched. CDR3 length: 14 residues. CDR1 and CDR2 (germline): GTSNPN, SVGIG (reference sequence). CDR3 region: CAWGDQGADQPQHF. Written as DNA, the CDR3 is TGTGCCTGGGGGGATCAGGGGGCAGACCAGCCCCAGCATTTT.

CDR3 loop: CASSFRGGAGETQYF. The CDR3 DNA follows: TGTGCCAGCAGCTTTCGCGGGGGGGCCGGGGAGACCCAGTACTTC. The V call is TRBV5-4, the J call TRBJ2-5, with TRBD2 matching 9 bases. V was pared by 2 bases and J by 5 bases, with 7 bases of the junction left unmatched. Per germline, CDR1 SGHNT and CDR2 YYREEE (reference sequence). The CDR3 has 15 amino acids.

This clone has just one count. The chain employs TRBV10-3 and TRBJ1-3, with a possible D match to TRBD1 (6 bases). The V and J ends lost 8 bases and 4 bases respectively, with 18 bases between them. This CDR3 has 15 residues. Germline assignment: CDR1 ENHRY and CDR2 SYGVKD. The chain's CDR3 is CAIVGGGRYGNTIYF. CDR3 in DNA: TGTGCCATCGTCGGCGGGGGCCGTTACGGAAACACCATATATTTT.

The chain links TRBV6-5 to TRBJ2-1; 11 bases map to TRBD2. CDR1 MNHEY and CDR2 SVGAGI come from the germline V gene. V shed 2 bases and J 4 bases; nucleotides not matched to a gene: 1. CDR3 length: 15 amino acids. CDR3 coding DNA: TGTGCCAGCAGTTACCGGACTAGCGGGTACAATGAGCAGTTCTTC. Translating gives CASSYRTSGYNEQFF.

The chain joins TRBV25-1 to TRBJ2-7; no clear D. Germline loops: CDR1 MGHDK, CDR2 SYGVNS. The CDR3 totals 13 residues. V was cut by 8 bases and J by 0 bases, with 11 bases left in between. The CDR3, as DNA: TGTGCCAGCGCGTATCTCGGCTCCTACGAGCAGTACTTC. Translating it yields CASAYLGSYEQYF.

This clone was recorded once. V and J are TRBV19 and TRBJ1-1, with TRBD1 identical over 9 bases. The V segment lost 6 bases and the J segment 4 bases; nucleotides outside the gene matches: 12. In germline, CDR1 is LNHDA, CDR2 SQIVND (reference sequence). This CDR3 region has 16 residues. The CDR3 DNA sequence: TGTGCCAGTAGATCTGGGGGACAGGGAACGTTCACTGAAGCTTTCTTT. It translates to CASRSGGQGTFTEAFF.

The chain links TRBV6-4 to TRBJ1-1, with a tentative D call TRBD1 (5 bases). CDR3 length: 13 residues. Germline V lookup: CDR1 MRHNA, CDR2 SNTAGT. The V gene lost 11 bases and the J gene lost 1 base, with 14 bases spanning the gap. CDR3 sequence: CASKRDRNTEAFF. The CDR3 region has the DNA TGTGCCTCGAAACGTGACAGGAACACTGAAGCTTTCTTT.

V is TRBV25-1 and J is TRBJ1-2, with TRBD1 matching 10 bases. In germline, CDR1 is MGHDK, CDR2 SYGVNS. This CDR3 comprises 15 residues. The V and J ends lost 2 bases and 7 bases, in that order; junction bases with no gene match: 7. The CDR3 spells CASSEATGGRVGYTF. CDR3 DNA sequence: TGTGCCAGCAGTGAAGCGACAGGGGGCAGAGTTGGCTACACCTTC.

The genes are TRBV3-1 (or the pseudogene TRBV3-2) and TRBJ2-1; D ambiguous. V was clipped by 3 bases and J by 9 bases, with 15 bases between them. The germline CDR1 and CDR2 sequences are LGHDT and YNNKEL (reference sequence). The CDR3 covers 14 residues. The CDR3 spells CASSHDSHTIEQFF. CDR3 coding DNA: TGTGCCAGCAGCCATGATTCCCATACAATTGAGCAGTTCTTC.

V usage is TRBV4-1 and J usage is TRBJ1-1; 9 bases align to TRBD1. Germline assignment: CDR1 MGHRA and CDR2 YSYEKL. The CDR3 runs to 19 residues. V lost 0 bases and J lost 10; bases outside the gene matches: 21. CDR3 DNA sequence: TGCGCCAGCAGCCAAGACCTCCATGGACAGGGGCAGGGTAGGAGTGGAGCTTTCTTT. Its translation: CASSQDLHGQGQGRSGAFF.

The CDR3 coding sequence is TGTGCCAGCAGCAACTACAGTGTTGGCTATGGCTACACCTTC. As protein: CASSNYSVGYGYTF. The chain carries TRBV21-1 and TRBJ1-2; the table's D gene call, TRBD1, was not cross checked with the DNA. TRBV21-1 is a known pseudogene. The CDR3 has 14 amino acids.

Here the CDR3 DNA reads TGTGCCAGCAGCTTGGTTCGTGAGACCCAGTACTTC. It translates to CASSLVRETQYF. This chain joins TRBV5-6 and TRBJ2-5; D is undetermined. The CDR3 length is 12 residues. Germline V gene data show CDR1 as SGHDT and CDR2 as YYEEEE. V was cut by 0 bases and J by 5 bases, with 5 bases left in between.

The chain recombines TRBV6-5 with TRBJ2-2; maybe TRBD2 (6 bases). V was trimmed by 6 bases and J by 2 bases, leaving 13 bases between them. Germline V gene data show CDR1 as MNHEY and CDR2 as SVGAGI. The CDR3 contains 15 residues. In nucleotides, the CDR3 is TGTGCCAGCAGAGTCCGGGGAGGTAACACCGGGGAGCTGTTTTTT. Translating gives CASRVRGGNTGELFF.

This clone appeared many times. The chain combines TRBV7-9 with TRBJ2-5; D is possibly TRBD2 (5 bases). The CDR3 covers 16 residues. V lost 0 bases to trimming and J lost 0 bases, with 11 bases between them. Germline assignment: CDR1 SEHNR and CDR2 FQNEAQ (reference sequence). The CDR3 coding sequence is TGTGCCAGCAGCTTAGCGCGCGGAGGACACCAAGAGACCCAGTACTTC. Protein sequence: CASSLARGGHQETQYF. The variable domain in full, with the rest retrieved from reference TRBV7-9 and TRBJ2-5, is DTGVSQNPRHKITKRGQNVTFRCDPISEHNRLYWYRQTLGQGPEFLTYFQNEAQLEKSRLLSDRFSAERPKGSFSTLEIQRTEQGDSAMYLCASSLARGGHQETQYFGPGTRLLVL.

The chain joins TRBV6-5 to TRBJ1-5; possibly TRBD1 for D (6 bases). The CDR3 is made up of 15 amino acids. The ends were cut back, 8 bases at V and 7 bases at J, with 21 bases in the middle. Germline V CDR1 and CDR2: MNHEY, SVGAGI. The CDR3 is CASDWGLGAGQPQHF. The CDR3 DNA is TGTGCCAGCGACTGGGGGTTGGGGGCTGGCCAGCCCCAGCATTTT.

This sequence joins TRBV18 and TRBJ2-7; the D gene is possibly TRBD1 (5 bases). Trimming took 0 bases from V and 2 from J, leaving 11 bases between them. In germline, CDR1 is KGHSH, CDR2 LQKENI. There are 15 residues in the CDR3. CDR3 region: CASSPPRQPTYEQYF. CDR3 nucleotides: TGTGCCAGCTCACCACCGAGACAGCCGACCTACGAGCAGTACTTC. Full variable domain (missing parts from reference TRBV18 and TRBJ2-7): NAGVMQNPRHLVRRRGQEARLRCSPMKGHSHVYWYRQLPEEGLKFMVYLQKENIIDESGMPKERFSAEFPKEGPSILRIQQVVRGDSAAYFCASSPPRQPTYEQYFGPGTRLTVT.

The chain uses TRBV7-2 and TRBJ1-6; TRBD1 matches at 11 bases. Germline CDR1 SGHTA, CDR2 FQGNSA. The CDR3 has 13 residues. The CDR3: CGCRDRGNSPLHF. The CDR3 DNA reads TGTGGCTGCCGGGACAGGGGGAATTCACCCCTCCACTTT.

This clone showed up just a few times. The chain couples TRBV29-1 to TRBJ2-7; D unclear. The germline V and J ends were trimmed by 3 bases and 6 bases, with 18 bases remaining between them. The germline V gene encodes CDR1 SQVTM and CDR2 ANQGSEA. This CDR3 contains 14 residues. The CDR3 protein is CSVDRLGANSEQYF. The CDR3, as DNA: TGCAGCGTTGACAGGTTGGGCGCGAACTCCGAGCAGTACTTC.